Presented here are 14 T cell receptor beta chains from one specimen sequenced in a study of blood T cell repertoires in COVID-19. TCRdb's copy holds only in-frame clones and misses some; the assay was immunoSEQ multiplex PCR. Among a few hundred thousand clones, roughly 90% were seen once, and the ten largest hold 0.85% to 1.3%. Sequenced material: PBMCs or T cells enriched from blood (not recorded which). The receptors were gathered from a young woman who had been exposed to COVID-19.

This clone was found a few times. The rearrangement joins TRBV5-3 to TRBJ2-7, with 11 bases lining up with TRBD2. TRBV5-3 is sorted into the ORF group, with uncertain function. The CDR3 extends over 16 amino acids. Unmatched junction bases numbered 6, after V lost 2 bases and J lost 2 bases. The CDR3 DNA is TGTGCCAGAAGCTTCCTTTTAGCGGGAGGGCCCTACGAGCAGTACTTC. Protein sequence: CARSFLLAGGPYEQYF.

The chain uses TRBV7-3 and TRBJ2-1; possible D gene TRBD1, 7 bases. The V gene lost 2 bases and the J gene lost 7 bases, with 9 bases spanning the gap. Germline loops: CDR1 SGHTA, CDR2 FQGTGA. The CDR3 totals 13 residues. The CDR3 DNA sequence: TGTGCCAGCAGCTTACCAGGGGGGAATGAGCAGTTCTTC. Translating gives CASSLPGGNEQFF.

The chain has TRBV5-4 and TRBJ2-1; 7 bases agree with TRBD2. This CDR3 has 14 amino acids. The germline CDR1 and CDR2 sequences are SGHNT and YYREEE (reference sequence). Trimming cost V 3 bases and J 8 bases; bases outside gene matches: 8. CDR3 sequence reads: CASSSGGGSDEQFF. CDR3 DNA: TGTGCCAGCAGCTCGGGAGGAGGCAGCGATGAGCAGTTCTTC.

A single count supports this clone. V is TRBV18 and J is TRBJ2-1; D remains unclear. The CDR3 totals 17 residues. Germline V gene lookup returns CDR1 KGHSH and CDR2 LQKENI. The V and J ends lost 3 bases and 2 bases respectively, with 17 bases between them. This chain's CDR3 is CASSPPILSGPYNEQFF. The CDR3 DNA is TGTGCCAGCTCACCCCCAATTCTTAGTGGGCCCTACAATGAGCAGTTCTTC. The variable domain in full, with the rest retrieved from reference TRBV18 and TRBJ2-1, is NAGVMQNPRHLVRRRGQEARLRCSPMKGHSHVYWYRQLPEEGLKFMVYLQKENIIDESGMPKERFSAEFPKEGPSILRIQQVVRGDSAAYFCASSPPILSGPYNEQFFGPGTRLTVL.

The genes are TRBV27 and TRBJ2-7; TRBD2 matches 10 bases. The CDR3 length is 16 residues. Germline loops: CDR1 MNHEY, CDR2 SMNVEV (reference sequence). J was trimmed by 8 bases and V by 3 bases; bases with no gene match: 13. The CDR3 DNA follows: TGTGCCAGCAGTTTCCGGGGTTCGCTAGCGGGAGAGAAGCAGTACTTC. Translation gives CASSFRGSLAGEKQYF.

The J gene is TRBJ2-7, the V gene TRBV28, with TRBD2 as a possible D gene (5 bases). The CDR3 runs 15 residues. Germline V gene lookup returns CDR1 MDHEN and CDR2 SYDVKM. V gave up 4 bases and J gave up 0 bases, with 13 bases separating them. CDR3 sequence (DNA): TGTGCCAGCAGTTCCCCAGGACTGGTCTCCTACGAGCAGTACTTC. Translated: CASSSPGLVSYEQYF.

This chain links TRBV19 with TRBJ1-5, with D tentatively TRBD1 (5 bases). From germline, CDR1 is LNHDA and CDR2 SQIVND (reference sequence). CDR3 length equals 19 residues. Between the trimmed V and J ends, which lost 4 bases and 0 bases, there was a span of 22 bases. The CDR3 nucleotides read TGTGCCAGTAGTAATTCGGCAGGGTCGTCCCATTATAGCAATCAGCCCCAGCATTTT. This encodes CASSNSAGSSHYSNQPQHF.

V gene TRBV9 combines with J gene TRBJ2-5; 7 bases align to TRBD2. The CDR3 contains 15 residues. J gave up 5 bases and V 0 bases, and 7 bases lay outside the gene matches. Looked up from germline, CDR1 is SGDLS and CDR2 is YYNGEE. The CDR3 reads CASSVALGGRETQYF. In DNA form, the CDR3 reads TGTGCCAGCAGCGTAGCTCTGGGGGGGAGGGAGACCCAGTACTTC.

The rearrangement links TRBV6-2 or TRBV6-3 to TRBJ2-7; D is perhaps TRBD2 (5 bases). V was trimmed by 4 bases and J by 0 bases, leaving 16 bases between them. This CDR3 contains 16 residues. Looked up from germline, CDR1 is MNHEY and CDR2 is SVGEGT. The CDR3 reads CASSFRGGPSSYEQYF. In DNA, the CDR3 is TGTGCCAGCAGTTTCCGGGGTGGGCCCAGCTCCTACGAGCAGTACTTC.

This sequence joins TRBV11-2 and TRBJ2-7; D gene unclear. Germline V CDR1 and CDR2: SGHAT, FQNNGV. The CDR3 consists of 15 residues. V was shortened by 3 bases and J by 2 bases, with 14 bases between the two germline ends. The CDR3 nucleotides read TGTGCCAGCAGCTTTCAGACTTACATTACCTACGAGCAGTACTTC. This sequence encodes CASSFQTYITYEQYF.

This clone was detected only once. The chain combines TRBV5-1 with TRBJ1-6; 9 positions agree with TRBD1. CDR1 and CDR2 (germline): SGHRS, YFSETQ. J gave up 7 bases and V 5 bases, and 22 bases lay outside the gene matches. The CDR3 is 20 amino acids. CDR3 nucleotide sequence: TGCGCCAGCAGGCTTAGAACCCCGACCCCTATGGACAGGGGAAATTCACCCCTCCACTTT. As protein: CASRLRTPTPMDRGNSPLHF.

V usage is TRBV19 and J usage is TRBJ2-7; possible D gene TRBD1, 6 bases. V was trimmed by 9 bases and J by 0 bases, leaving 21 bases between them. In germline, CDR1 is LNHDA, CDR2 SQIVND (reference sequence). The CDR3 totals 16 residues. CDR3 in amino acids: CASKKGDTSLSYEQYF. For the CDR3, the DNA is TGTGCCAGCAAAAAGGGGGACACAAGCCTCTCCTACGAGCAGTACTTC. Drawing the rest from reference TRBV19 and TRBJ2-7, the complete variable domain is DGGITQSPKYLFRKEGQNVTLSCEQNLNHDAMYWYRQDPGQGLRLIYYSQIVNDFQKGDIAEGYSVSREKKESFPLTVTSAQKNPTAFYLCASKKGDTSLSYEQYFGPGTRLTVT.

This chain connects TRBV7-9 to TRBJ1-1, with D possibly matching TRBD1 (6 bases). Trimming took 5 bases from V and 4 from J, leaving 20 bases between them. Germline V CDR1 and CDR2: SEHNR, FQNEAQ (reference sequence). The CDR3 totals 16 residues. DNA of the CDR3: TGTGCCAGCAGCCTCCGTGGTTGGGGGGGCGGCACTGAAGCTTTCTTT. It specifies CASSLRGWGGGTEAFF.

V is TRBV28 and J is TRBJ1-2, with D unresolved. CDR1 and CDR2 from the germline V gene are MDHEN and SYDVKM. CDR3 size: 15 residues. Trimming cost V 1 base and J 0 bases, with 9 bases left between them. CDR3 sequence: CASSLSVPTNYGYTF. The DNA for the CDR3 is TGTGCCAGCAGTTTATCGGTCCCGACTAACTATGGCTACACCTTC.